This TCR beta chain was retrieved from a study of cytomegalovirus exposure and HLA in healthy donors. Study-wide context: The 120 or so validation repertoires were reported in a later analysis to have been generated on the same platform as the roughly 670 first-cohort repertoires.

This clone appeared once. What it recognizes is unknown. TCRdb keeps only in-frame clones here, not all; method: immunoSEQ multiplex PCR. The table records some 340,000 clones, around 87% of them present only once. Germline CDR1 MNHEY, CDR2 SMNVEV (reference sequence). CDR3 length: 14 amino acids. V dropped 2 bases and J dropped 3 bases, with 10 bases sitting between them. Study-wide findings and caveats: In vitro testing confirmed a few CMV-associated chains as specific for CMV antigens.

This chain uses TRBV27 with TRBJ1-1; D might be TRBD1 (5 bases). This receptor was taken from a woman between 25 and 40 years old in good health and CMV-seropositive. The sample comprised PBMCs. Written as DNA, the CDR3 is TGTGCCAGCAGTTTACTCGGGGACTACACTGAAGCTTTCTTT. Translating it yields CASSLLGDYTEAFF.